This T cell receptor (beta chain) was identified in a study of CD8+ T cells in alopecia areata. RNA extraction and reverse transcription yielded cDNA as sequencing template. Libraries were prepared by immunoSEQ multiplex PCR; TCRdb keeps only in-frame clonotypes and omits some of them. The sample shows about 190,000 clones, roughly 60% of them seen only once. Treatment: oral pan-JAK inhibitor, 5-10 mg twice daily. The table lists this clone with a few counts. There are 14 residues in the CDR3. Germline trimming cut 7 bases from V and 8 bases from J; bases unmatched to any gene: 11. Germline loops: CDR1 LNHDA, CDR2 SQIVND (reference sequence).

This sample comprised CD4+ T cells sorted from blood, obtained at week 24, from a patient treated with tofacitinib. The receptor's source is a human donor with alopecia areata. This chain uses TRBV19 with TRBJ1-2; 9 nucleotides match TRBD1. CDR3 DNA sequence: TGTGCCAGTAACCCGGGACAGGGAGTCGAGGGCTACACCTTC. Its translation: CASNPGQGVEGYTF.